The 6 T cell receptor beta chains below were found in one sample sequenced in a study of human T cells and chemical hapten exposure. TCRdb analysed the RACE reads with MiXCR anew, one entry per CDR3 protein. In the table there are approximately 90,000 distinct CDR3 sequences, roughly 27% of which are singletons. Time point described: patch test 3, about 24 weeks after DPC sensitization. Noted treatment: therapeutic diphenylcyclopropenone sensitization with weekly scalp DPC. The sample was whole blood, taken in connection with sensitization to the hapten diphenylcyclopropenone (DPC). The receptors were gathered from a man between 40 and 49 years old with alopecia areata. Some clones in this sample may be carry-over from other donors' samples.

This clonotype was counted between two and nine times. The J gene is TRBJ2-3, the V gene TRBV25-1; 12 bases line up with TRBD2. The CDR3 runs 16 residues. CDR1 is MGHDK, CDR2 SYGVNS, per germline. V was clipped by 3 bases and J by 0 bases; unmatched bases: 1. Written as DNA, the CDR3 is TGTGCCAGCAGTGAGCTAGCGGGAGGGAGCACAGATACGCAGTATTTT. Amino acid sequence: CASSELAGGSTDTQYF. Full variable domain (remainder filled in from reference TRBV25-1 and TRBJ2-3): EADIYQTPRYLVIGTGKKITLECSQTMGHDKMYWYQQDPGMELHLIHYSYGVNSTEKGDLSSESTVSRIRTEHFPLTLESARPSHTSQYLCASSELAGGSTDTQYFGPGTRLTVL.

This clonotype was detected only a few times. V is TRBV6-2 or TRBV6-3 and J is TRBJ1-5; TRBD1 aligns across 7 bases. Trimming took 4 bases from V and 3 from J; bases not matched to a gene: 9. The CDR3 runs 16 residues. Germline V lookup: CDR1 MNHEY, CDR2 SVGEGT. The CDR3 DNA reads TGTGCCAGCAGTTCGGGACAGACTCGCCTCAATCAGCCCCAGCATTTT. Encoded protein: CASSSGQTRLNQPQHF.

The table lists this clonotype with a few counts. The V and J genes are TRBV28 and TRBJ2-1, with TRBD2 matching 8 bases. This CDR3 has 18 amino acids. Germline values: CDR1 MDHEN, CDR2 SYDVKM. J lost 0 bases, V lost 5 bases, and 12 bases had no gene match. CDR3 sequence reads: CASSPITSGDFSYNEQFF. Written as DNA, the CDR3 is TGTGCCAGCAGTCCCATTACTAGCGGCGATTTCTCCTACAATGAGCAGTTCTTC.

This clonotype was seen more than once but under ten times. This sequence joins TRBV15 and TRBJ2-6, with D unresolved. This CDR3 has 15 residues. V gave up 0 bases and J gave up 0 bases, with 3 bases separating them. The germline gives CDR1 LNHNV, CDR2 YYDKDF (reference sequence). The CDR3 reads CATSRDGSGANVLTF. The CDR3 DNA reads TGTGCCACCAGCAGAGATGGCTCTGGGGCCAACGTCCTGACTTTC.

This clonotype occurred a few times. The V gene is TRBV7-2, the J gene TRBJ2-6; perhaps D is TRBD1 or TRBD2 (6 bases each). Germline values: CDR1 SGHTA, CDR2 FQGNSA. V lost 4 bases and J lost 2, with 15 bases in between. The CDR3 has 17 amino acids. CDR3 DNA sequence: TGTGCCAGCAGCTCTAGGGGGGTAGGGACTGGGGCCAACGTCCTGACTTTC. Amino acids: CASSSRGVGTGANVLTF.

The chain employs TRBV24-1 and TRBJ2-3; D call uncertain. Per germline, CDR1 KGHDR and CDR2 SFDVKD. V was shortened by 3 bases and J by 6 bases, with 15 bases between the two germline ends. This CDR3 comprises 15 residues. The CDR3 is CATSDPDPLRDTQYF. The CDR3 bases are TGTGCCACCAGTGATCCGGACCCCCTCCGGGATACGCAGTATTTT.